This TCR beta chain is from a study of blood T cell repertoires in COVID-19. Study summary: Donors in the United States, Italy and Spain gave samples during acute or convalescent COVID-19. T cells, B-cell-depleted T cells, or PBMCs supplied cDNA or gDNA.

In the original analysis: Reference gene primers were amplified, and this amplification served to estimate nucleated cell counts. Repertoires were generated with immunoSEQ multiplex PCR, while TCRdb's copy carries only in-frame clones and drops some. Clonal size and the V and J genes are those of that table, whereas D and trimming came from the DNA. The sample contains 60,000 to 80,000 clones, around 80% of which appear only once. Germline CDR1 reads PRHDT; CDR2 reads FYEKMQ (reference sequence). With V trimmed by 8 bases and J by 5 bases, 6 bases remained unmatched. The CDR3 is 13 amino acids. Clinical history as reported by participants underpinned cohort assignment.

V usage is TRBV13 and J usage is TRBJ1-1; 9 bases are shared with TRBD1. This receptor was identified in a woman aged 40 to 50 with acute COVID-19. Sequenced material: PBMCs or T cells enriched from blood (not recorded which). CDR3: CASLRDRETEAFF. The CDR3 DNA reads TGTGCCAGCCTCCGGGACAGGGAAACTGAAGCTTTCTTT.